This T cell receptor beta chain was recorded in a study of CD8 T cells in Susac syndrome. Notes on the study in general: The study recognized that its TCR sequencing and HLA analysis covered a relatively small number of individuals.

cDNA came from 0.5 to 1 ug RNA primed by random hexamers. Across 54 Vbeta and 13 Jbeta, immunoSEQ multiplex PCR amplified TCR beta CDR3. TCRdb reprocessed the immunoSEQ multiplex PCR reads via MiXCR and lists one record per CDR3 protein. The sample holds about 430,000 distinct CDR3 sequences, approximately 85% seen once. A note on this clonotype: Its matching antigen is unknown. A junction end diverges from the germline sequence, so it may reflect a read error.

The CD8+ and CD4+ T cells were isolated magnetically using a negative isolation approach, whereas the TEMRA cells were enriched by FACS. This CDR3 has 14 residues. The V gene's germline CDR1 is SGHRS and CDR2 YFSETQ. The rearrangement joins TRBV5-1 to TRBJ2-7, with D maybe TRBD2 (5 bases). Sequencing used CD8+ T cells from PBMCs. This receptor was taken from a human donor with multiple sclerosis. CDR3 residues: CASSLIGSSYEQYF. In DNA form, the CDR3 reads TGTGCCAGCAGTTTGATAGGGAGCTCCTACGAGCAGTACTTC.